The rows below give T cell receptor beta chains drawn from one sample of a study of graft-versus-host responses after intestinal transplantation. The antigens these receptors bind are not known. Measured with immunoSEQ multiplex PCR; TCRdb has only the in-frame clones, and not every one. The sample yields under 95,000 clones, 88% seen once. Sample: unstimulated CD4+ T cells sorted from spleen or lymph node cells, taken before transplant. These receptor sequences come from a human donor who was the organ donor for an intestinal transplant. Both conserved end residues are part of each CDR3. Each record gives: J gene, clone size, D gene, V gene, CDR3 DNA, CDR3 protein. D genes are given only for firm matches. The size of a clone is reported for some rows only, either as once, few or many, or as a class for expanded clones.

J: TRBJ2-7; size: .; D: .; V: TRBV5-1; DNA: TGCGCCAGCAGCTTGGGGGCCAGTGGGCTTCCCTACGAGCAGTACTTC; CDR3: CASSLGASGLPYEQYF
J: TRBJ2-1; size: .; D: .; V: TRBV7-3; DNA: TGTGCCAGCAGCCCCAAGACTAGGATCACTTACAATGAGCAGTTCTTC; CDR3: CASSPKTRITYNEQFF
J: TRBJ1-2; size: .; D: TRBD1; V: TRBV2; DNA: TGTGCCAGCAGGGAGGAGACAGGGGCCGGTGGCTACACCTTC; CDR3: CASREETGAGGYTF
J: TRBJ2-1; size: .; D: .; V: TRBV2; DNA: TGTGCCAGCAGTGAATTTTCGCTCCGGGTCTCCTACAATGAGCAGTTCTTC; CDR3: CASSEFSLRVSYNEQFF
J: TRBJ2-6; size: .; D: TRBD1; V: TRBV19; DNA: TGTGCCAGTAGTCTCAGGGGGCTTAGTGGGGCCAACGTCCTGACTTTC; CDR3: CASSLRGLSGANVLTF
J: TRBJ2-7; size: .; D: .; V: TRBV11-3; DNA: TGTGCCAGCAGCTCCGACACCATCTCCTACGAGCAGTACTTC; CDR3: CASSSDTISYEQYF
J: TRBJ1-2; size: .; D: TRBD1; V: TRBV5-4; DNA: TGTGCCAGCAGCTCACGACAGGGGCTATTGGGCTACACCTTC; CDR3: CASSSRQGLLGYTF
J: TRBJ2-5; size: .; D: TRBD1; V: TRBV13; DNA: TGTGCCAGCAGCTCGAGACAGGGCCGTCCAGAGACCCAGTACTTC; CDR3: CASSSRQGRPETQYF
J: TRBJ2-1; size: .; D: TRBD1; V: TRBV11-3; DNA: TGTGCCAGCAGCTTAGAAGGGGGCGTCGCTTACAATGAGCAGTTCTTC; CDR3: CASSLEGGVAYNEQFF
J: TRBJ1-2; size: few; D: TRBD1; V: TRBV6-5; DNA: TGTGCCAGCAGTTCAGGGGGCCGGGGGCAACTGTATGGCTACACCTTC; CDR3: CASSSGGRGQLYGYTF
J: TRBJ1-1; size: .; D: .; V: TRBV4-2; DNA: TGTGCCAGCAGTAGCCAAGGTGCAGGGCTTAGTAACACTGAAGCTTTCTTT; CDR3: CASSSQGAGLSNTEAFF
J: TRBJ1-4; size: .; D: .; V: TRBV18; DNA: TGTGCCAGCTCACCGCCGGGGGGGAATGAAAAACTGTTTTTT; CDR3: CASSPPGGNEKLFF
J: TRBJ2-2; size: .; D: TRBD2; V: TRBV9; DNA: TGTGCCAGCAGCGGACCTAGCGGGGGGCTTAACACCGGGGAGCTGTTTTTT; CDR3: CASSGPSGGLNTGELFF
J: TRBJ2-1; size: .; D: .; V: TRBV19; DNA: TGTGCCAGTAGTCCCGGAGCGGGTTCCAACTACAATGAGCAGTTCTTC; CDR3: CASSPGAGSNYNEQFF
J: TRBJ2-1; size: .; D: .; V: TRBV6-5; DNA: TGTGCCAGCAGTTACTGGATACTAATTAACAATGAGCAGTTCTTC; CDR3: CASSYWILINNEQFF
J: TRBJ2-7; size: .; D: .; V: TRBV7-3; DNA: TGTGCCAGCAGCTTACCTCCTGGCCCCCGATACGAGCAGTACTTC; CDR3: CASSLPPGPRYEQYF
J: TRBJ2-1; size: once; D: TRBD2; V: TRBV4-3; DNA: TGCGCCAGCAGCCAGCGAAGGACTAGCGGGAGGGACAATGAGCAGTTCTTC; CDR3: CASSQRRTSGRDNEQFF
J: TRBJ1-5; size: .; D: .; V: TRBV5-1; DNA: TGCGCCAGCAGCGTGGGAGCTAATCAGCCCCAGCATTTT; CDR3: CASSVGANQPQHF
J: TRBJ2-2; size: once; D: TRBD1; V: TRBV7-2; DNA: TGTGCCAGCAGCCTCCAGGGACAGTCGAACACCGGGGAGCTGTTTTTT; CDR3: CASSLQGQSNTGELFF
J: TRBJ2-3; size: .; D: TRBD2; V: TRBV5-1; DNA: TGCGCCAGCAGCTTGGCGGGGGGGACTAGCGGGAGAAGGACAGATACGCAGTATTTT; CDR3: CASSLAGGTSGRRTDTQYF
J: TRBJ2-2; size: .; D: .; V: TRBV4-1; DNA: TGCGCCAGCAGCCAATTAACCGGGGAGCTGTTTTTT; CDR3: CASSQLTGELFF
J: TRBJ1-5; size: .; D: .; V: TRBV27; DNA: TGTGCCAGCAGGCGGAGGGAAACCGGTCAGCCCCAGCATTTT; CDR3: CASRRRETGQPQHF
J: TRBJ2-2; size: .; D: TRBD2; V: TRBV2; DNA: TGTGCCAGCTCCCCCCGCCAGCGGGGGAGCACCGGGGAGCTGTTTTTT; CDR3: CASSPRQRGSTGELFF
J: TRBJ1-5; size: .; D: .; V: TRBV20-1; DNA: TGCAGTGCTGGCGGGGAACAGCCCCAGCATTTT; CDR3: CSAGGEQPQHF
J: TRBJ2-5; size: once; D: .; V: TRBV18; DNA: TGTGCCAGCTCAAAGACTACGATGAGGATCCAAGAGACCCAGTACTTC; CDR3: CASSKTTMRIQETQYF
J: TRBJ2-7; size: .; D: .; V: TRBV6-5; DNA: TGTGCCAGCAGTTACTTGGCTGTAAAACAGGGATACGAGCAGTACTTC; CDR3: CASSYLAVKQGYEQYF
J: TRBJ2-2; size: .; D: .; V: TRBV6-6; DNA: TGTGCCAGCAGCAACCACCGGACAGAGTATTCTGGGGAGCTGTTTTTT; CDR3: CASSNHRTEYSGELFF
J: TRBJ2-6; size: .; D: TRBD2; V: TRBV18; DNA: TGTGCCAGCTCATCTCTGCGGGGGGGTTCCCCCTCTGGGGCCAACGTCCTGACTTTC; CDR3: CASSSLRGGSPSGANVLTF
J: TRBJ1-1; size: .; D: .; V: TRBV2; DNA: TGTGCCAGCAGTATAGAACAGAACCTCACTGAAGCTTTCTTT; CDR3: CASSIEQNLTEAFF
J: TRBJ1-5; size: .; D: .; V: TRBV23-1; DNA: TGCGCCAGGGAGGACTTTGGGGAGTCGGCCAGATATAGCAATCAGCCCCAGCATTTT; CDR3: CAREDFGESARYSNQPQHF
J: TRBJ2-1; size: .; D: TRBD1; V: TRBV9; DNA: TGTGCCAGCAGCGTAGGGGGGACAGGGACCTACAATGAGCAGTTCTTC; CDR3: CASSVGGTGTYNEQFF
J: TRBJ2-7; size: few; D: TRBD1; V: TRBV25-1; DNA: TGTGCCACGGAGGGACAGGGACCCTACGAGCAGTACTTC; CDR3: CATEGQGPYEQYF
J: TRBJ1-1; size: .; D: .; V: TRBV2; DNA: TGTGCCAGCCTGAGGCTGGAGAACACTGAAGCTTTCTTT; CDR3: CASLRLENTEAFF
J: TRBJ2-7; size: .; D: .; V: TRBV19; DNA: TGTGCCAGTAGCCCACAGTCCTCCGGTGGCGAGCAGTACTTC; CDR3: CASSPQSSGGEQYF
J: TRBJ2-7; size: .; D: TRBD2; V: TRBV23-1; DNA: TGCGCCAGCAGTCCTCGCCGGACTAGCGGGAGGCTGGACTACGAGCAGTACTTC; CDR3: CASSPRRTSGRLDYEQYF
J: TRBJ2-3; size: .; D: .; V: TRBV4-3; DNA: TGCGCCAGCAGCCAAGATGGGCAGGGTGGAGAGTATTTT; CDR3: CASSQDGQGGEYF
J: TRBJ2-1; size: .; D: .; V: TRBV27; DNA: TGTGCCAGCAGGGGACCGACAGGACTTTTCAGCTGGGCTTACAATGAGCAGTTCTTC; CDR3: CASRGPTGLFSWAYNEQFF
J: TRBJ2-1; size: .; D: TRBD2; V: TRBV9; DNA: TGTGCCAGCAGCCAACGGGCGGGGGTCAACAATGAGCAGTTCTTC; CDR3: CASSQRAGVNNEQFF
J: TRBJ2-3; size: .; D: TRBD2; V: TRBV5-1; DNA: TGCGCCAGCAGCGGGGAGCGGGGGCTTAGCACAGATACGCAGTATTTT; CDR3: CASSGERGLSTDTQYF
J: TRBJ1-5; size: .; D: .; V: TRBV7-6; DNA: TGTGCCAGCAGCTTAGGGGAGGATCAGCCCCAGCATTTT; CDR3: CASSLGEDQPQHF
J: TRBJ2-7; size: once; D: TRBD1; V: TRBV5-1; DNA: TGCGCCAGCAGCTTGTGGGCCGGGACAGGGAACGAGCAGTACTTC; CDR3: CASSLWAGTGNEQYF
J: TRBJ1-1; size: .; D: .; V: TRBV5-3; DNA: TGTGCCAGAAGCTTGGTCGCGTCGAACACTGAAGCTTTCTTT; CDR3: CARSLVASNTEAFF
J: TRBJ2-3; size: .; D: .; V: TRBV5-1; DNA: TGCGCCAGCTATGAGGGCACAGATACGCAGTATTTT; CDR3: CASYEGTDTQYF
J: TRBJ2-7; size: few; D: TRBD2; V: TRBV2; DNA: TGTGCCGGACGACTAGCGGGGACGTCCTACGAGCAGTACTTC; CDR3: CAGRLAGTSYEQYF
J: TRBJ2-1; size: .; D: .; V: TRBV2; DNA: TGTGCCAGCACCATCGTGGTCAGCTCCTACAATGAGCAGTTCTTC; CDR3: CASTIVVSSYNEQFF
J: TRBJ2-5; size: .; D: .; V: TRBV30; DNA: TGTGCCTGGAGTGTACTACGGAGGGAGACCCAGTACTTC; CDR3: CAWSVLRRETQYF